Listed below are T cell receptor beta chains from one sample, sequenced in a study of shared clonotypes between healthy human individuals. Using immunoSEQ multiplex PCR, the repertoire was profiled, and TCRdb retains in-frame clones only, with some absent. The sample has about 2.3 million clones, around 93% seen once. The sequenced material came from naive CD4+ T cells from PBMCs. The receptor set was obtained from a man aged 18 to 30 in good health. Some clones in this sample may be carry-over from other donors' samples. CDR3s include the opening cysteine and the closing phenylalanine or tryptophan. The D gene is left open where the match is weak. Clone size, where shown, is once, few, many, or a class for clones that have expanded.

v_call: TRBV11-2
j_call: TRBJ2-2
d_call: TRBD1
clone_size: .
cdr3_aa: CASSEGQFTGELFF
cdr3_nt: TGTGCCAGCAGCGAGGGACAGTTCACCGGGGAGCTGTTTTTT

v_call: TRBV6-5
j_call: TRBJ2-2
d_call: .
clone_size: .
cdr3_aa: CASTSGSYTGELFF
cdr3_nt: TGTGCCAGCACCAGCGGCTCTTACACCGGGGAGCTGTTTTTT

v_call: TRBV7-3
j_call: TRBJ2-3
d_call: TRBD1
clone_size: once
cdr3_aa: CASSSRQGTDTQYF
cdr3_nt: TGTGCCAGCAGCTCACGACAGGGGACAGATACGCAGTATTTT

v_call: TRBV30
j_call: TRBJ1-5
d_call: .
clone_size: .
cdr3_aa: CAWSVSNRQPQHF
cdr3_nt: TGTGCCTGGAGTGTAAGTAACCGTCAGCCCCAGCATTTT

v_call: TRBV9
j_call: TRBJ2-1
d_call: .
clone_size: once
cdr3_aa: CASSVVGKVGEQFF
cdr3_nt: TGTGCCAGCAGCGTAGTTGGTAAGGTGGGAGAGCAGTTCTTC

v_call: TRBV5-1
j_call: TRBJ2-2
d_call: .
clone_size: .
cdr3_aa: CASSSDRGGTGELFF
cdr3_nt: TGCGCCAGCAGCTCCGACAGGGGAGGGACCGGGGAGCTGTTTTTT

v_call: TRBV15
j_call: TRBJ1-3
d_call: .
clone_size: .
cdr3_aa: CATSGARGNTIYF
cdr3_nt: TGTGCCACGTCGGGGGCGCGAGGAAACACCATATATTTT

v_call: TRBV7-8
j_call: TRBJ2-7
d_call: .
clone_size: .
cdr3_aa: CASSLGGLAATYEQYF
cdr3_nt: TGTGCCAGCAGCTTAGGGGGGTTAGCGGCAACCTACGAGCAGTACTTC

v_call: TRBV28
j_call: TRBJ2-2
d_call: .
clone_size: .
cdr3_aa: CASRRVGGELFF
cdr3_nt: TGTGCCAGCAGGCGCGTTGGGGGGGAGCTGTTTTTT

v_call: TRBV7-3
j_call: TRBJ2-2
d_call: TRBD1
clone_size: .
cdr3_aa: CASSLHQGVTGELFF
cdr3_nt: TGTGCCAGCAGCTTACACCAGGGGGTCACCGGGGAGCTGTTTTTT

v_call: TRBV28
j_call: TRBJ2-1
d_call: .
clone_size: once
cdr3_aa: CASSLRQYNEQFF
cdr3_nt: TGTGCCAGCAGTTTAAGGCAATACAATGAGCAGTTCTTC

v_call: TRBV9
j_call: TRBJ2-5
d_call: .
clone_size: .
cdr3_aa: CASSLGQPQETQYF
cdr3_nt: TGTGCCAGCAGTTTAGGACAACCCCAAGAGACCCAGTACTTC

v_call: TRBV28
j_call: TRBJ1-4
d_call: .
clone_size: .
cdr3_aa: CASSLSGGNGKKLFF
cdr3_nt: TGTGCCAGCAGTTTATCGGGGGGCAACGGGAAGAAACTGTTTTTT

v_call: TRBV12-5
j_call: TRBJ2-2
d_call: .
clone_size: .
cdr3_aa: CASGLTGTGELFF
cdr3_nt: TGTGCTAGTGGTTTGACAGGGACCGGGGAGCTGTTTTTT

v_call: TRBV19
j_call: TRBJ2-3
d_call: TRBD1
clone_size: .
cdr3_aa: CASSLLGQGGTDTQYF
cdr3_nt: TGTGCCAGTAGTCTCCTCGGACAGGGCGGCACAGATACGCAGTATTTT

v_call: TRBV7-3
j_call: TRBJ2-2
d_call: TRBD2
clone_size: .
cdr3_aa: CASSPTPGLENTGELFF
cdr3_nt: TGTGCCAGCAGCCCAACGCCGGGACTAGAGAACACCGGGGAGCTGTTTTTT

v_call: TRBV18
j_call: TRBJ2-1
d_call: .
clone_size: .
cdr3_aa: CASSPGVTPSGNEQFF
cdr3_nt: TGTGCCAGCTCACCAGGGGTGACGCCCTCAGGCAATGAGCAGTTCTTC

v_call: TRBV28
j_call: TRBJ1-3
d_call: TRBD1
clone_size: .
cdr3_aa: CASSFGGQPYSGNTIYF
cdr3_nt: TGTGCCAGCAGTTTCGGGGGACAGCCTTACTCTGGAAACACCATATATTTT

v_call: TRBV6-1
j_call: TRBJ1-2
d_call: TRBD1
clone_size: .
cdr3_aa: CASRKGTVHYGYTF
cdr3_nt: TGTGCCAGCAGGAAGGGGACAGTACACTATGGCTACACCTTC

v_call: TRBV13
j_call: TRBJ2-3
d_call: TRBD2
clone_size: .
cdr3_aa: CASSQGGGRIDTQYF
cdr3_nt: TGTGCCAGCAGCCAGGGTGGCGGGAGGATAGATACGCAGTATTTT

v_call: TRBV5-1
j_call: TRBJ2-1
d_call: .
clone_size: .
cdr3_aa: CASSLQVRSNEQFF
cdr3_nt: TGCGCCAGCAGCCTCCAGGTGAGGAGCAATGAGCAGTTCTTC

v_call: TRBV30
j_call: TRBJ1-5
d_call: .
clone_size: .
cdr3_aa: CAWTGDGNQPQHF
cdr3_nt: TGTGCCTGGACGGGGGATGGCAATCAGCCCCAGCATTTT

v_call: TRBV15
j_call: TRBJ2-6
d_call: .
clone_size: .
cdr3_aa: CATSRDVGGRGANVLTF
cdr3_nt: TGTGCCACCAGCAGAGATGTCGGGGGGCGTGGGGCCAACGTCCTGACTTTC

v_call: TRBV18
j_call: TRBJ2-5
d_call: .
clone_size: .
cdr3_aa: CASSNTGTTKETQYF
cdr3_nt: TGTGCCAGCTCAAACACCGGGACGACCAAAGAGACCCAGTACTTC

v_call: TRBV7-2
j_call: TRBJ2-1
d_call: .
clone_size: .
cdr3_aa: CASSLAVTSYNEQFF
cdr3_nt: TGTGCCAGCAGCTTAGCAGTGACAAGCTACAATGAGCAGTTCTTC

v_call: TRBV18
j_call: TRBJ2-7
d_call: TRBD2
clone_size: .
cdr3_aa: CASSLGLVPTYEQYF
cdr3_nt: TGTGCCAGCTCACTGGGACTAGTCCCTACCTACGAGCAGTACTTC

v_call: TRBV2
j_call: TRBJ2-3
d_call: .
clone_size: .
cdr3_aa: CASGWRGSTDTQYF
cdr3_nt: TGTGCCAGCGGCTGGAGGGGAAGCACAGATACGCAGTATTTT

v_call: TRBV7-2
j_call: TRBJ2-7
d_call: .
clone_size: .
cdr3_aa: CASRGSPTLYEQYF
cdr3_nt: TGTGCCAGCAGAGGGTCTCCGACCCTCTACGAGCAGTACTTC

v_call: TRBV28
j_call: TRBJ1-5
d_call: .
clone_size: .
cdr3_aa: CATLVGNQPQHF
cdr3_nt: TGTGCCACCCTGGTCGGGAATCAGCCCCAGCATTTT

v_call: TRBV5-1
j_call: TRBJ2-7
d_call: TRBD1
clone_size: .
cdr3_aa: CASSLARDRAEQYF
cdr3_nt: TGCGCCAGCAGCTTGGCCCGGGACAGGGCCGAGCAGTACTTC

v_call: TRBV5-5
j_call: TRBJ2-7
d_call: .
clone_size: .
cdr3_aa: CASSPRRNYEQYF
cdr3_nt: TGTGCCAGCAGCCCGCGACGAAATTACGAGCAGTACTTC

v_call: TRBV7-9
j_call: TRBJ1-2
d_call: .
clone_size: .
cdr3_aa: CASSARGGPNYGYTF
cdr3_nt: TGTGCCAGCAGCGCGCGAGGCGGCCCAAACTATGGCTACACCTTC

v_call: TRBV28
j_call: TRBJ2-3
d_call: .
clone_size: .
cdr3_aa: CASCTSADTQYF
cdr3_nt: TGTGCCAGCTGTACGTCCGCAGATACGCAGTATTTT

v_call: TRBV9
j_call: TRBJ2-1
d_call: .
clone_size: .
cdr3_aa: CASSREIGEQFF
cdr3_nt: TGTGCCAGCAGCCGCGAGATAGGAGAGCAGTTCTTC

v_call: TRBV11-2
j_call: TRBJ2-1
d_call: .
clone_size: .
cdr3_aa: CASTPSGAVSYNEQFF
cdr3_nt: TGTGCCAGCACCCCCTCCGGGGCGGTCTCCTACAATGAGCAGTTCTTC

v_call: TRBV7-2
j_call: TRBJ1-3
d_call: .
clone_size: .
cdr3_aa: CASSRPLEGNTIYF
cdr3_nt: TGTGCCAGCAGCAGGCCCCTCGAAGGAAACACCATATATTTT

v_call: TRBV2
j_call: TRBJ2-7
d_call: .
clone_size: .
cdr3_aa: CASSVFQTFYEQYF
cdr3_nt: TGTGCCAGCAGTGTTTTTCAAACTTTCTACGAGCAGTACTTC

v_call: TRBV2
j_call: TRBJ2-7
d_call: .
clone_size: .
cdr3_aa: CASSLSGEQYF
cdr3_nt: TGTGCCAGCAGTCTTAGTGGGGAGCAGTACTTC

v_call: TRBV7-6
j_call: TRBJ1-2
d_call: .
clone_size: .
cdr3_aa: CASSSRMGGGYTF
cdr3_nt: TGTGCCAGCAGCTCCCGGATGGGGGGAGGCTACACCTTC

v_call: TRBV28
j_call: TRBJ1-4
d_call: .
clone_size: .
cdr3_aa: CASRPQTATNEKLFF
cdr3_nt: TGTGCCAGCAGACCTCAGACAGCAACTAATGAAAAACTGTTTTTT

v_call: TRBV15
j_call: TRBJ1-1
d_call: .
clone_size: .
cdr3_aa: CATSRPVETLEAFF
cdr3_nt: TGTGCCACCAGCAGGCCCGTGGAAACCCTTGAAGCTTTCTTT

v_call: TRBV18
j_call: TRBJ1-1
d_call: .
clone_size: .
cdr3_aa: CASSLSGTIEAFF
cdr3_nt: TGTGCCAGCTCACTCTCCGGGACAATTGAAGCTTTCTTT

v_call: TRBV5-1
j_call: TRBJ2-1
d_call: .
clone_size: .
cdr3_aa: CASSLAGSSYNEQFF
cdr3_nt: TGCGCCAGCAGCTTGGCCGGGAGTTCCTACAATGAGCAGTTCTTC

v_call: TRBV7-2
j_call: TRBJ2-7
d_call: TRBD2
clone_size: .
cdr3_aa: CASSLGTSASEQYF
cdr3_nt: TGTGCCAGCAGCTTAGGGACTAGTGCCTCCGAGCAGTACTTC

v_call: TRBV29-1
j_call: TRBJ2-1
d_call: TRBD2
clone_size: once
cdr3_aa: CSVLGLADYNEQFF
cdr3_nt: TGCAGCGTCCTCGGACTAGCGGACTACAATGAGCAGTTCTTC

v_call: TRBV10-1
j_call: TRBJ2-1
d_call: TRBD2
clone_size: .
cdr3_aa: CASSEYGRDSYNEQFF
cdr3_nt: TGCGCCAGCAGTGAGTACGGGAGGGATTCCTACAATGAGCAGTTCTTC

v_call: TRBV7-2
j_call: TRBJ2-6
d_call: .
clone_size: .
cdr3_aa: CASSNKRANVLTF
cdr3_nt: TGTGCCAGCAGTAATAAAAGGGCCAACGTCCTGACTTTC

v_call: TRBV4-3
j_call: TRBJ2-3
d_call: TRBD2
clone_size: .
cdr3_aa: CASSQVASGSGLTDTQYF
cdr3_nt: TGCGCCAGCAGCCAAGTGGCTAGCGGGAGTGGGTTGACAGATACGCAGTATTTT